What follows are 23 T cell receptor beta chains derived from one specimen sequenced in a study of response to subunit inactivated influenza vaccine. One entry per CDR3 protein results from TCRdb running MiXCR on the RT-PCR reads. In the table there are 560,000 or so distinct CDR3 sequences, around 8% of which are singletons. The input for sequencing was PBMCs from blood, taken around 25 months after vaccination. These receptors were collected from a man between 50 and 75 years old who received an inactivated influenza vaccine.

This clonotype was counted between two and nine times. This sequence joins TRBV12-3 or TRBV12-4 and TRBJ2-1, with a weak D call TRBD1 (5 bases). The CDR3 loop spans 16 amino acids. Trimming removed 7 bases at V and 4 bases at J, with 20 bases between. The CDR3 nucleotides are TGTGCCAGCACCTCAAGGGGTGCGGATTTATACAATGAGCAGTTCTTC. Its translation: CASTSRGADLYNEQFF.

This clonotype turned up a few times. This chain connects TRBV2 to TRBJ2-7, with D hard to call. The CDR3 is 12 amino acids. CDR1 SNHLY and CDR2 FYNNEI come from the germline V gene. V lost 4 bases and J 4 bases, leaving 8 bases between the germline ends. The DNA for the CDR3 is TGTGCCAGCAGTGCGGTGCAGTACGAGCAGTACTTC. It is translated as CASSAVQYEQYF.

The CDR3 nucleotides read TGTGCCAGCAGCCTAGCGGGGACAGGGAACACTGAAGCTTTCTTT. Its translation is CASSLAGTGNTEAFF. J is TRBJ1-1 and V is TRBV12-3 or TRBV12-4, with 8 bases identical to TRBD1. The ends lost 6 bases at V and 1 base at J; junction bases unmatched: 7. CDR3 size: 15 residues.

This clonotype was observed a few times. The chain couples TRBV20-1 to TRBJ2-1; D may be TRBD1 (6 bases). The V gene's germline CDR1 is DFQATT and CDR2 SNEGSKA (reference sequence). V lost 2 bases to trimming and J lost 5 bases, with 13 bases between them. This CDR3 spans 14 amino acids. CDR3: CSARRQVINNEQFF. The DNA of the CDR3 is TGCAGTGCTAGACGACAGGTAATTAACAATGAGCAGTTCTTC.

This clonotype came up a few times. CDR3 in amino acids: CASSPGQGQVSTF. CDR3 in DNA: TGCGCCAGCAGCCCAGGACAGGGCCAGGTTAGCACCTTC. The J gene is TRBJ1-2, the V gene TRBV5-1, with TRBD1 identical over 8 bases. V lost 4 bases and J lost 13; bases outside the gene matches: 12. The CDR3 consists of 13 residues. CDR1 SGHRS and CDR2 YFSETQ come from the germline V gene.

The rearrangement uses TRBV7-9 and TRBJ2-3; tentatively, D is TRBD1 or TRBD2 (5 bases each). Between the trimmed V and J ends, which lost 1 base and 2 bases, there was a span of 16 bases. CDR1 and CDR2 from the germline V gene are SEHNR and FQNEAQ (reference sequence). The CDR3 runs 17 residues. CDR3 bases: TGTGCCAGCAGCTTAGATACACCGGGACCCTTCACAGATACGCAGTATTTT. Translated: CASSLDTPGPFTDTQYF.

The CDR3 DNA follows: TGTGCCAGCAGTTTGGGGTTGGGAGGGTATGGCTACACCTTC. This codes for CASSLGLGGYGYTF. This sequence joins TRBV28 and TRBJ1-2; D is unresolved. Germline V gives CDR1 MDHEN, CDR2 SYDVKM. This CDR3 has 14 amino acids. Deletions cut 3 bases from V and 5 bases from J, with 13 bases between.

This clonotype was picked up a small number of times. V usage is TRBV3-1 and J usage is TRBJ1-1; 8 nucleotides line up with TRBD1. With V trimmed by 6 bases and J by 4 bases, 7 bases remained unmatched. The germline gives CDR1 LGHDT, CDR2 YNNKEL (reference sequence). This CDR3 is 14 amino acids long. The CDR3 nucleotides read TGTGCCAGCAGGGACAGGGCCCCGGGCACTGAAGCTTTCTTT. Encoded protein: CASRDRAPGTEAFF.

CDR3 bases: TGTGCCAGCAGTTCGCTTGGACAGGGGGAGGCCAATCAGCCCCAGCATTTT. It is translated as CASSSLGQGEANQPQHF. The chain couples TRBV28 to TRBJ1-5, with TRBD1 matching 10 bases. Germline CDR1 MDHEN, CDR2 SYDVKM. The CDR3 loop spans 17 amino acids. V was clipped by 4 bases and J by 3 bases; unmatched bases: 9. Complete variable domain (other parts from reference TRBV28 and TRBJ1-5): DVKVTQSSRYLVKRTGEKVFLECVQDMDHENMFWYRQDPGLGLRLIYFSYDVKMKEKGDIPEGYSVSREKKERFSLILESASTNQTSMYLCASSSLGQGEANQPQHFGDGTRLSIL.

This clonotype was seen at least ten times. The CDR3 sequence is CSVDGQGLRYGYTF. In nucleotides, the CDR3 is TGCAGCGTTGACGGGCAGGGGCTTCGCTATGGCTACACCTTC. The chain combines TRBV29-1 with TRBJ1-2; D is perhaps TRBD1 (6 bases). CDR1 is SQVTM, CDR2 ANQGSEA, per germline. The ends were cut back, 3 bases at V and 4 bases at J, with 15 bases in the middle. CDR3 length equals 14 residues.

The chain employs TRBV28 and TRBJ2-3; TRBD2 matches 11 bases. The ends lost 1 base at V and 3 bases at J; junction bases unmatched: 3. The CDR3 runs 16 residues. The germline gives CDR1 MDHEN, CDR2 SYDVKM. The CDR3 DNA sequence: TGTGCCAGCAGTTTATTAGCGGGGGGGGAAACAGATACGCAGTATTTT. Translating gives CASSLLAGGETDTQYF.

This clonotype was counted between two and nine times. V usage is TRBV6-5 and J usage is TRBJ2-2; 11 positions agree with TRBD2. CDR1 and CDR2 (germline): MNHEY, SVGAGI. V lost 4 bases to trimming and J lost 11 bases; unmatched junction nucleotides: 3. The CDR3 extends over 13 amino acids. The CDR3 DNA reads as TGTGCCAGCAGTTTAGCGGGGGGGTCCGAGCTGTTTTTT. Amino acids: CASSLAGGSELFF.

This clonotype was recorded many times. V gene TRBV4-3 combines with J gene TRBJ2-7; D gene ambiguous. Germline lookup yields CDR1 LGHNA and CDR2 YSLEER. The CDR3 has 13 residues. V dropped 3 bases and J dropped 0 bases, with 6 bases sitting between them. CDR3 residues: CASSQSDSYEQYF. The CDR3 bases are TGCGCCAGCAGCCAGTCGGACTCCTACGAGCAGTACTTC.

This clonotype was counted many times. CDR3 nucleotide sequence: TGTGCCAGCAGCACTAAAGACAGGGAGGGGGAGCCCCAGCATTTT. Amino acids: CASSTKDREGEPQHF. The gene calls are TRBV21-1 and TRBJ1-5; the table assigns TRBD1, which was not confirmed against the DNA. TRBV21-1 is given as a pseudogene. CDR3 size: 15 residues.

The J gene is TRBJ2-7, the V gene TRBV29-1; the D gene could be TRBD1 or TRBD2 (5 bases each). Germline-derived CDR1 and CDR2 are SQVTM and ANQGSEA. This CDR3 spans 14 amino acids. The V and J ends lost 2 bases and 4 bases respectively, with 15 bases between them. The chain's CDR3 is CSVESPQGPYEQYF. The CDR3 DNA reads TGCAGCGTTGAATCCCCGCAGGGACCATACGAGCAGTACTTC.

This rearrangement joins TRBV10-3 to TRBJ1-2; D not certain. The CDR3 runs to 14 residues. The V end was cut by 5 bases, the J end by 6 bases, with 16 bases between. Germline CDR1 and CDR2: ENHRY and SYGVKD. Here the CDR3 reads CAISLGGRIDGYTF. The CDR3, as DNA: TGTGCCATCAGTCTAGGAGGAAGGATCGATGGCTACACCTTC.

The sample holds a few counts of this clonotype. The V call is TRBV7-3, the J call TRBJ2-5; 8 bases map to TRBD2. Per the germline V gene, CDR1 is SGHTA and CDR2 is FQGTGA. The CDR3 is 15 amino acids. V was clipped by 2 bases and J by 4 bases; unmatched bases: 6. CDR3 residues: CASSLYGSGGETQYF. CDR3 DNA sequence: TGTGCCAGCAGCTTATACGGGAGCGGGGGAGAGACCCAGTACTTC.

This clonotype was counted at least ten times. The genes are TRBV20-1 and TRBJ2-7, with D unclear. Trimming left V 5 bases short and J 5 bases short, with 7 bases between. The CDR3 covers 10 residues. Germline V gene data show CDR1 as DFQATT and CDR2 as SNEGSKA (reference sequence). CDR3 nucleotide sequence: TGCAGTGCTCCCCGCGACGAGCAGTACTTC. It specifies CSAPRDEQYF.

With regard to this clonotype: It may be a read error: a sequence one base away is much more abundant. V usage is TRBV29-1 and J usage is TRBJ2-1; the D gene is possibly TRBD1 (6 bases). The CDR3 spans 14 residues. The germline V gene encodes CDR1 SQVTM and CDR2 ANQGSEA. The CDR3 protein is CSVEFPPRDNVQFF. The CDR3 bases are TGCAGCGTTGAGTTCCCACCTCGGGACAATGTGCAGTTCTTC.

The rearrangement links TRBV12-3 or TRBV12-4 to TRBJ2-5, with TRBD1 identical over 10 bases. The J segment lost 5 bases and the V segment lost 1 base, leaving 4 bases of the junction unmatched. The CDR3 contains 15 residues. The DNA for the CDR3 is TGTGCCAGCAGTTTAGGGACAGGGGGGACGGAGACCCAGTACTTC. The encoded protein is CASSLGTGGTETQYF.

The chain recombines TRBV12-3 or TRBV12-4 with TRBJ2-3; the D is unclear. V was shortened by 7 bases and J by 5 bases, with 19 bases between the two germline ends. The CDR3 is made up of 15 amino acids. In DNA form, the CDR3 reads TGTGCCAGCACCGGCCGTAGTGGGCCACGAGATACGCAGTATTTT. The encoded protein is CASTGRSGPRDTQYF.

V and J are TRBV7-9 and TRBJ2-7, with 7 bases that match TRBD1. V gave up 5 bases and J gave up 3 bases; unmatched junction bases: 13. Germline loops: CDR1 SEHNR, CDR2 FQNEAQ (reference sequence). This CDR3 is 16 amino acids long. Written as DNA, the CDR3 is TGTGCCAGCAGCCGAGGGGGACAGAAGCCACACTACGAGCAGTACTTC. Its protein is CASSRGGQKPHYEQYF.

The gene calls are TRBV7-6 and TRBJ2-3, with D possibly being TRBD1 or TRBD2 (5 bases each). From germline, CDR1 is SGHVS and CDR2 FNYEAQ. This CDR3 is built from 15 residues. The germline V and J ends were trimmed by 5 bases and 2 bases, with 14 bases remaining between them. The DNA for the CDR3 is TGTGCCAGCAGCGGCCGGGACGGGGCCACAGATACGCAGTATTTT. Its translation: CASSGRDGATDTQYF.